This T cell receptor (beta chain) is drawn from a study of T cell responses to AZD1222 COVID-19 vaccine. The CDR3 extends over 15 amino acids. From germline, CDR1 is ENHRY and CDR2 SYGVKD. Trimming at V came to 4 bases and at J to 1 base, leaving 4 bases not matched to a gene. Note on this clone: The antigen remains undetermined.

Regarding the study as a whole: Baseline testing showed seropositivity in only a handful of AZD1222 recipients.

Here immunoSEQ multiplex PCR was the method, and the copy in TCRdb shows in-frame clones only, minus some. The sample contains approximately 50,000 clones, 60% to 85% of which appear only once. The origin of this receptor is an adult in good health. V usage is TRBV10-3 and J usage is TRBJ1-5, with 7 bases matching TRBD1. The sample in question was peripheral blood, obtained on day 0 of AZD1222 vaccination. The CDR3 sequence: CAISGSGQSNQPQHF. CDR3 bases: TGTGCCATCAGTGGATCGGGACAGAGCAATCAGCCCCAGCATTTT.